Below, 15 T cell receptor beta chains from the same sample are listed, as sequenced in a study of cytomegalovirus exposure and HLA in healthy donors. Both 60 Vbeta primers and 13 Jbeta primers went into the PCR. Some clones are missing from TCRdb's copy, which holds only in-frame ones; the method was immunoSEQ multiplex PCR. The table includes approximately 190,000 clones, 81% detected once. The specimen was PBMCs. These receptors originate from a middle-aged man in good health and CMV-seronegative.

This clone was picked up a small number of times. The chain carries TRBV9 and TRBJ1-2; no reliable D call. This CDR3 contains 13 residues. CDR1 is SGDLS and CDR2 is YYNGEE in the germline V gene. With 0 bases removed from V and 1 base from J, the gap between germline ends came to 4 bases. Here the CDR3 reads CASSVDGNYGYTF. The CDR3 DNA reads TGTGCCAGCAGCGTAGACGGTAACTATGGCTACACCTTC.

CDR3 in DNA: TGTGCCAGCGCGGGACTAGCGGATTCCTCCTACGAGCAGTACTTC. This encodes CASAGLADSSYEQYF. The chain uses TRBV19 and TRBJ2-7, with TRBD2 matching 11 bases. Germline CDR1 and CDR2: LNHDA and SQIVND (reference sequence). The CDR3 runs to 15 residues. V lost 9 bases, J lost 0 bases, and 7 bases stayed unmatched.

The chain links TRBV9 to TRBJ1-6, with a weak D call TRBD1 (5 bases). From germline, CDR1 is SGDLS and CDR2 YYNGEE. The V end was cut by 0 bases, the J end by 14 bases, with 24 bases between. The CDR3 covers 17 residues. The CDR3 DNA follows: TGTGCCAGCAGCGTAGCCCCCCGGGGAGGGACCGATGGGGCCCTCCACTTT. Amino acids: CASSVAPRGGTDGALHF.

This rearrangement joins TRBV2 to TRBJ1-5; tentatively, D is TRBD1 (6 bases). The CDR3 length is 14 residues. Trimming stripped 6 bases from V and 3 bases from J, with 12 bases between. Germline V gene lookup returns CDR1 SNHLY and CDR2 FYNNEI. For the CDR3, the DNA is TGTGCCAGCAGGACGACAGGAAACAATCAGCCCCAGCATTTT. This translates into CASRTTGNNQPQHF.

This clone was seen more than once but under ten times. The rearrangement uses TRBV5-1 and TRBJ2-5, with D perhaps TRBD1 (6 bases). This CDR3 spans 16 amino acids. In germline, CDR1 is SGHRS, CDR2 YFSETQ. V lost 3 bases to trimming and J lost 0 bases, with 15 bases between them. CDR3 in DNA: TGCGCCAGCAGCTCCGGGGTGAGGGGGTACCAAGAGACCCAGTACTTC. Translation gives CASSSGVRGYQETQYF.

The chain recombines TRBV6-6 with TRBJ1-3; D call uncertain. The V gene lost 4 bases and the J gene lost 0 bases, with 10 bases spanning the gap. Germline values: CDR1 MNHNY, CDR2 SVGAGI (reference sequence). The CDR3 totals 15 residues. The CDR3: CASSFEAFSGNTIYF. The CDR3 DNA reads as TGTGCCAGCAGTTTTGAAGCGTTCTCTGGAAACACCATATATTTT.

The chain has TRBV2 and TRBJ1-2, with D maybe TRBD1 (6 bases). The V and J ends lost 8 bases and 7 bases respectively, with 14 bases between them. The CDR3 is made up of 12 amino acids. Germline lookup yields CDR1 SNHLY and CDR2 FYNNEI. CDR3 sequence reads: CASSEGVVGYTF. The DNA for the CDR3 is TGTGCCAGCTCCGAGGGGGTGGTTGGCTACACCTTC.

This chain joins TRBV7-9 and TRBJ2-1, with 11 positions matching TRBD2. V lost 1 base, J lost 4 bases, and 0 bases stayed unmatched. Germline CDR1 and CDR2: SEHNR and FQNEAQ (reference sequence). The CDR3 runs 15 residues. Here the CDR3 reads CASSLGLAGYNEQFF. The CDR3 DNA follows: TGTGCCAGCAGCTTAGGACTAGCGGGGTACAATGAGCAGTTCTTC.

This chain joins TRBV15 and TRBJ1-1; no clear D. V lost 0 bases and J lost 2, with 7 bases in between. CDR1 and CDR2 from the germline V gene are LNHNV and YYDKDF (reference sequence). There are 14 residues in the CDR3. DNA of the CDR3: TGTGCCACCAGCAGAGATCCAGGAAACACTGAAGCTTTCTTT. It codes for CATSRDPGNTEAFF.

In this sample, this clone turned up once. The chain joins TRBV2 to TRBJ1-2, with 7 bases lining up with TRBD1. This CDR3 has 13 residues. Germline V CDR1 and CDR2: SNHLY, FYNNEI. The J segment lost 2 bases and the V segment lost 5 bases, leaving 2 bases of the junction unmatched. CDR3 nucleotides: TGTGCCAGCAGTACAGGGGCAAACTATGGCTACACCTTC. It is translated as CASSTGANYGYTF.

The V gene is TRBV7-2, the J gene TRBJ1-6, with TRBD1 matching over 7 bases. V was clipped by 1 base and J by 4 bases; unmatched bases: 1. This CDR3 is 15 amino acids long. CDR1 is SGHTA and CDR2 is FQGNSA in the germline V gene. The CDR3 region is CASSLDRGYNSPLHF. The CDR3 DNA reads as TGTGCCAGCAGCTTAGACAGGGGATATAATTCACCCCTCCACTTT.

V and J are TRBV7-9 and TRBJ2-1; D might be TRBD2 (5 bases). Trimming pared 2 bases from V and 4 bases from J, leaving 6 bases between. The CDR3 contains 13 residues. Germline CDR1 reads SEHNR; CDR2 reads FQNEAQ (reference sequence). CDR3 residues: CASSLTGYNEQFF. CDR3 sequence (DNA): TGTGCCAGCAGCTTAACGGGGTACAATGAGCAGTTCTTC.

Only a few counts were recorded for this clone. The chain links TRBV2 to TRBJ2-7; D possibly corresponds to TRBD2 (6 bases). CDR1 and CDR2 from the germline V gene are SNHLY and FYNNEI. Trimming shortened V by 6 bases and J by 3 bases, and 12 bases separated the two germline ends. This CDR3 is 13 amino acids long. Here the CDR3 DNA reads TGTGCCAGCAGGCGGGGTTTGGGCTACGAGCAGTACTTC. It codes for CASRRGLGYEQYF. Full variable domain (missing parts from reference TRBV2 and TRBJ2-7): EPEVTQTPSHQVTQMGQEVILRCVPISNHLYFYWYRQILGQKVEFLVSFYNNEISEKSEIFDDQFSVERPDGSNFTLKIRSTKLEDSAMYFCASRRGLGYEQYFGPGTRLTVT.

The J gene is TRBJ1-2, the V gene TRBV6-5; D perhaps matches TRBD1 (6 bases). The length of the CDR3 is 16 residues. Germline values: CDR1 MNHEY, CDR2 SVGAGI. V was pared by 0 bases and J by 10 bases, with 21 bases between. CDR3 nucleotides: TGTGCCAGCAGTTACTCCCTCGGGGGGCCGCGGGGCGACTACACCTTC. Translated, it gives CASSYSLGGPRGDYTF.

This clone was found a few times. The rearrangement links TRBV4-2 to TRBJ2-3; 11 nucleotides match TRBD2. Germline trimming cut 1 base from V and 6 bases from J; bases unmatched to any gene: 9. The CDR3 has 17 amino acids. Germline V gene lookup returns CDR1 LGHNA and CDR2 YNFKEQ. The DNA of the CDR3 is TGTGCCAGCAGCCAAGTGGGGCTAGCGGGGGGATACGATACGCAGTATTTT. Protein sequence: CASSQVGLAGGYDTQYF.